The clone carrying this T cell receptor beta chain was seen repeatedly, ten times or more. Its cognate antigen is unknown. The data were obtained in a study of T cells in Graves' hyperthyroidism and ophthalmopathy. Trimming removed 2 bases from V and 5 bases from J, with 12 bases in between. Germline assignment: CDR1 MNHNS and CDR2 SASEGT. The CDR3 is 15 amino acids. Notes on the study in general: Classification by a 13 V-J model distinguished ophthalmopathy from stable hyperthyroidism.

Authors of the study amplified TCR beta CDR3 regions from RNA transcripts. The HTBI primer set drove a first-round RT-PCR of the TCR CDR3. Via MiXCR, TCRdb re-called the multiplex PCR reads, giving one row per CDR3 protein. The repertoire holds hundreds of thousands of distinct CDR3 sequences, 18% seen once, with over 35% in the top ten. This TCR was sampled from a middle-aged man with Graves' hyperthyroidism. Sequencing was done on a sample of blood. The chain carries TRBV6-1 and TRBJ2-2; weak D call: TRBD1 (7 bases). CDR3 sequence reads: CASSERAGGTGELFF. The CDR3 DNA reads TGTGCCAGCAGTGAACGGGCAGGGGGGACCGGGGAGCTGTTTTTT.